Presented here are 17 T cell receptor beta chains from one specimen sequenced in a study of T cells in localized non-small cell lung cancer. Profiled with immunoSEQ multiplex PCR; TCRdb holds only in-frame clones, not every one. The data contain some 40,000 clones, about 92% of them seen just once; the ten biggest clones take up 7.1%. The specimen was peripheral blood, collected before any cancer treatment. All receptors come from a female donor older than 55 with stage I lung adenocarcinoma.

V gene TRBV7-6 combines with J gene TRBJ1-1; D call uncertain. This CDR3 contains 13 residues. From germline, CDR1 is SGHVS and CDR2 FNYEAQ. V gave up 5 bases and J gave up 4 bases, with 11 bases separating them. This CDR3 is CASSPDIGTEAFF. CDR3 in DNA: TGTGCCAGCAGCCCGGATATCGGCACTGAAGCTTTCTTT.

This chain connects TRBV10-3 to TRBJ1-2; TRBD1 agrees at 8 bases. The CDR3 spans 14 residues. The V and J ends lost 2 bases and 4 bases, in that order; junction bases with no gene match: 3. CDR1 and CDR2 (germline): ENHRY, SYGVKD. The CDR3 sequence: CAISEDRGPYGYTF. The CDR3 DNA reads TGTGCCATCAGTGAGGACAGGGGCCCCTATGGCTACACCTTC.

The V and J genes are TRBV29-1 and TRBJ1-1; TRBD1 aligns across 9 bases. The CDR3 is 13 amino acids. Germline V gene data show CDR1 as SQVTM and CDR2 as ANQGSEA. The V segment lost 6 bases and the J segment 4 bases; nucleotides outside the gene matches: 6. CDR3 DNA: TGCAGCGTCCCCGGGACAGGGCCCACTGAAGCTTTCTTT. Translation: CSVPGTGPTEAFF.

This rearrangement joins TRBV6-1 to TRBJ2-3; 10 bases map to TRBD2. The CDR3 totals 16 residues. Germline V gives CDR1 MNHNS, CDR2 SASEGT. V lost 1 base and J lost 9; bases outside the gene matches: 10. The CDR3 region has the DNA TGTGCCAGCAGTGAAGGAGGAGCGGGGGGGCGGGGAACGCAGTATTTT. It specifies CASSEGGAGGRGTQYF.

This clone was counted a single time. V is TRBV18 and J is TRBJ1-3; TRBD1 matches 12 bases. The germline V gene encodes CDR1 KGHSH and CDR2 LQKENI. J gave up 2 bases and V 5 bases, and 4 bases lay outside the gene matches. The CDR3 totals 16 residues. CDR3 residues: CASSSGTGGTGNTIYF. As DNA, the CDR3 is TGTGCCAGCTCATCCGGGACAGGGGGCACTGGAAACACCATATATTTT.

The chain couples TRBV7-2 to TRBJ1-1; tentatively, D is TRBD1 (6 bases). The germline V gene encodes CDR1 SGHTA and CDR2 FQGNSA. The germline V and J ends were trimmed by 1 base and 3 bases, with 6 bases remaining between them. The CDR3 loop spans 13 amino acids. CDR3 DNA: TGTGCCAGCAGCTTAGACAGGGACACTGAAGCTTTCTTT. Its translation is CASSLDRDTEAFF.

V gene TRBV12-5 combines with J gene TRBJ2-1; the match to TRBD2 covers 11 bases. CDR1 and CDR2 (germline): LGHNT, FRNRAP. The CDR3 extends over 15 amino acids. V shed 5 bases and J 6 bases; nucleotides not matched to a gene: 6. The CDR3 DNA reads TGTGCTAGTGGTCCGACTAGCGGGGTTACCAATGAGCAGTTCTTC. This sequence encodes CASGPTSGVTNEQFF.

The table lists this clone with a count of one. The rearrangement uses TRBV5-1 and TRBJ1-1; unclear D gene. Germline V gene data show CDR1 as SGHRS and CDR2 as YFSETQ. The V and J ends lost 0 bases and 2 bases respectively, with 5 bases between them. The CDR3 sequence is 13 residues long. The CDR3 coding sequence is TGCGCCAGCAGCTTGGGCAGTAACACTGAAGCTTTCTTT. Translated, it gives CASSLGSNTEAFF. Drawing the rest from reference TRBV5-1 and TRBJ1-1, the complete variable domain is KAGVTQTPRYLIKTRGQQVTLSCSPISGHRSVSWYQQTPGQGLQFLFEYFSETQRNKGNFPGRFSGRQFSNSRSEMNVSTLELGDSALYLCASSLGSNTEAFFGQGTRLTVV.

The CDR3 coding sequence is TGTGCCAGTAGCCCCGGAGAGGGGACGACTGAAGCTTTCTTT. Translating it yields CASSPGEGTTEAFF. The genes are TRBV19 and TRBJ1-1; D is possibly TRBD1 (5 bases). The V end lost 6 bases, the J end lost 5 bases, and 16 bases lay between the germline ends. This CDR3 region has 14 residues. Per the germline V gene, CDR1 is LNHDA and CDR2 is SQIVND (reference sequence).

The J gene is TRBJ1-1, the V gene TRBV10-3, with TRBD1 matching 7 bases. V lost 4 bases, J lost 1 base, and 6 bases stayed unmatched. The V gene's germline CDR1 is ENHRY and CDR2 SYGVKD. The CDR3 runs 15 residues. The CDR3 loop is CAISAGTARNTEAFF. The CDR3 coding sequence is TGTGCCATCAGTGCCGGGACAGCGAGGAACACTGAAGCTTTCTTT.

The chain links TRBV7-9 to TRBJ1-5; tentative D call: TRBD1 (5 bases). Trimming pared 5 bases from V and 0 bases from J, leaving 17 bases between. The germline V gene encodes CDR1 SEHNR and CDR2 FQNEAQ (reference sequence). The CDR3 totals 17 residues. The chain's CDR3 is CASSLDVLGDSNQPQHF. For the CDR3, the DNA is TGTGCCAGCAGCCTCGACGTTTTGGGGGATAGCAATCAGCCCCAGCATTTT.

In this sample, this clone turned up once. The chain couples TRBV5-1 to TRBJ1-2, with D perhaps TRBD1 (5 bases). The CDR3 totals 14 residues. Per the germline V gene, CDR1 is SGHRS and CDR2 is YFSETQ. Trimming removed 4 bases at V and 7 bases at J, with 17 bases between. CDR3 sequence: CASSLGRGLAGYTF. The CDR3 nucleotides read TGCGCCAGCAGCCTGGGGAGGGGCTTGGCTGGCTACACCTTC.

The chain uses TRBV19 and TRBJ2-1; D is possibly TRBD2 (5 bases). Germline V gives CDR1 LNHDA, CDR2 SQIVND (reference sequence). This CDR3 is 16 amino acids long. V dropped 0 bases and J dropped 6 bases, with 15 bases sitting between them. CDR3 protein: CASSIDSGGWGNEQFF. CDR3 bases: TGTGCCAGTAGTATAGATTCTGGCGGGTGGGGCAATGAGCAGTTCTTC.

CDR3 protein: CASSASPRGSEAFF. CDR3 sequence (DNA): TGTGCCAGCAGCGCCTCCCCCCGGGGTTCTGAAGCTTTCTTT. The V and J genes are TRBV9 and TRBJ1-1; no firm D call. V was shortened by 3 bases and J by 6 bases, with 15 bases between the two germline ends. This CDR3 contains 14 residues. CDR1 and CDR2 (germline): SGDLS, YYNGEE.

V gene TRBV4-1 combines with J gene TRBJ2-1; D call uncertain. The CDR3 consists of 16 residues. CDR1 is MGHRA, CDR2 YSYEKL, per germline. The germline V and J ends were trimmed by 4 bases and 0 bases, with 13 bases remaining between them. The CDR3 sequence is CASSRLGLSSYNEQFF. DNA for the CDR3: TGCGCCAGCAGCCGCCTGGGCTTAAGCTCCTACAATGAGCAGTTCTTC.

The CDR3 nucleotides are TGTGCCAGCATCGGGACAGGCCTTGGTGGGTATAATTCACCCCTCCACTTT. Translating gives CASIGTGLGGYNSPLHF. V usage is TRBV28 and J usage is TRBJ1-6; TRBD1 agrees at 8 bases. With V trimmed by 7 bases and J by 4 bases, 12 bases remained unmatched. CDR1 and CDR2 (germline): MDHEN, SYDVKM. The CDR3 loop spans 17 amino acids.

J is TRBJ1-1 and V is TRBV4-2; weak D call: TRBD1 (5 bases). Germline V gives CDR1 LGHNA, CDR2 YNFKEQ. This CDR3 comprises 14 residues. V gave up 2 bases and J gave up 10 bases, with 17 bases separating them. This chain's CDR3 is CASSQTDTQSVAFF. In DNA, the CDR3 is TGTGCCAGCAGCCAAACGGACACCCAATCTGTAGCTTTCTTT.